These 30 T cell receptor beta chains originate from one sample sequenced in a study of blood T cell repertoires in COVID-19. Clones were sequenced by immunoSEQ multiplex PCR, and TCRdb holds only the in-frame ones, with some missing. The data hold under 350,000 clones, with 85% to 90% observed a single time. The sequencing sample was made of peripheral blood. The receptors come from a man in his forties with acute or convalescent COVID-19.

The count of this clone is one. This sample includes further DNA sequences coding for the same CDR3. V gene TRBV5-5 combines with J gene TRBJ1-5; D is possibly TRBD1 (6 bases). Looked up from germline, CDR1 is SGHKS and CDR2 is YYEKEE (reference sequence). This CDR3 comprises 15 residues. V was pared by 0 bases and J by 1 base, with 8 bases between. The CDR3 loop is CASSLEGGSNQPQHF. CDR3 in DNA: TGTGCCAGCAGCTTGGAAGGGGGAAGCAATCAGCCCCAGCATTTT.

This rearrangement joins TRBV2 to TRBJ1-5, with 8 nucleotides matching TRBD1. The CDR3 contains 15 residues. Germline-derived CDR1 and CDR2 are SNHLY and FYNNEI. V lost 7 bases and J lost 4; bases outside the gene matches: 9. The CDR3 sequence: CASTESRDRNQPQHF. The CDR3 nucleotides read TGTGCCAGCACCGAGTCCCGGGACAGGAATCAGCCCCAGCATTTT.

This rearrangement joins TRBV6-5 to TRBJ1-1, with TRBD1 matching 8 bases. V shed 4 bases, J shed 1 base, and the junction held 2 bases outside the gene matches. Per the germline V gene, CDR1 is MNHEY and CDR2 is SVGAGI. The CDR3 runs 14 residues. The CDR3 region is CASSFDRGNTEAFF. The CDR3 region has the DNA TGTGCCAGCAGTTTCGACAGGGGGAACACTGAAGCTTTCTTT.

This rearrangement joins TRBV5-1 to TRBJ2-1; 8 positions agree with TRBD2. In germline, CDR1 is SGHRS, CDR2 YFSETQ. V lost 10 bases, J lost 9 bases, and 18 bases stayed unmatched. The CDR3 spans 15 residues. The CDR3 spells CASQTGTSDVTEQFF. CDR3 nucleotides: TGCGCCTCTCAGACCGGGACTAGTGACGTTACTGAGCAGTTCTTC.

The chain has TRBV3-1 (or the pseudogene TRBV3-2) and TRBJ2-7; 7 bases map to TRBD2. With 4 bases clipped from V and 3 bases from J, the junction kept 12 bases outside the gene matches. CDR3 length: 16 amino acids. Germline V CDR1 and CDR2: LGHDT, YNNKEL (reference sequence). CDR3 bases: TGTGCCAGCAGCCGATTTGGACTAGACAGTTTCTACGAGCAGTACTTC. Translating gives CASSRFGLDSFYEQYF.

The chain recombines TRBV19 with TRBJ2-2; 7 bases are a match to TRBD2. With V trimmed by 0 bases and J by 2 bases, 12 bases remained unmatched. This CDR3 is 19 amino acids long. The germline gives CDR1 LNHDA, CDR2 SQIVND (reference sequence). Written as DNA, the CDR3 is TGTGCCAGTAGTATAGATATTAGAGAGGCTAGCGGAAACACCGGGGAGCTGTTTTTT. This encodes CASSIDIREASGNTGELFF.

About this clone itself: Additional DNA sequences in this sample encode the identical CDR3. CDR3: CASSVGTGNEQFF. The CDR3 DNA reads TGTGCCAGCAGCGTGGGGACAGGCAATGAGCAGTTCTTC. This rearrangement joins TRBV9 to TRBJ2-1; TRBD1 matches at 8 bases. Germline V lookup: CDR1 SGDLS, CDR2 YYNGEE. There are 13 residues in the CDR3. V was clipped by 2 bases and J by 6 bases; unmatched bases: 1.

This clone was detected many times. This CDR3 reads CASTPGGGGVKYEQYF. CDR3 coding DNA: TGTGCCAGCACCCCGGGTGGCGGGGGAGTTAAATACGAGCAGTACTTC. V usage is TRBV2 and J usage is TRBJ2-7, with 7 bases aligning to TRBD2. Germline trimming cut 7 bases from V and 4 bases from J; bases unmatched to any gene: 16. This CDR3 contains 16 residues. The germline gives CDR1 SNHLY, CDR2 FYNNEI. Combining the CDR3 with reference TRBV2 and TRBJ2-7 gives the whole variable domain EPEVTQTPSHQVTQMGQEVILRCVPISNHLYFYWYRQILGQKVEFLVSFYNNEISEKSEIFDDQFSVERPDGSNFTLKIRSTKLEDSAMYFCASTPGGGGVKYEQYFGPGTRLTVT.

The V gene is TRBV3-1 (or the pseudogene TRBV3-2), the J gene TRBJ1-2; D uncertain. The CDR3 runs 12 residues. The germline V and J ends were trimmed by 4 bases and 8 bases, with 11 bases remaining between them. Germline V gene sequence: CDR1 LGHDT, CDR2 YNNKEL (reference sequence). The CDR3 nucleotides are TGTGCCAGCAGCCTCCAATTGCGGGGCTACACCTTC. Translated: CASSLQLRGYTF.

The rearrangement links TRBV5-8 to TRBJ1-2, with 7 nucleotides matching TRBD1. The CDR3 loop spans 13 amino acids. Germline V gene sequence: CDR1 SGHTS, CDR2 YDEGEE. The J segment lost 6 bases and the V segment lost 2 bases, leaving 4 bases of the junction unmatched. CDR3 DNA: TGTGCCAGCAGCTTCCGAGGGGGCAATGGCTACACCTTC. Translated, it gives CASSFRGGNGYTF.

The chain joins TRBV9 to TRBJ1-2, with D possibly matching TRBD1 (5 bases). This CDR3 spans 14 amino acids. The V gene lost 6 bases and the J gene lost 0 bases, with 12 bases spanning the gap. Germline-derived CDR1 and CDR2 are SGDLS and YYNGEE. The CDR3 nucleotides are TGTGCCAGCACGGCGGGACCTACTAACTATGGCTACACCTTC. Residues: CASTAGPTNYGYTF.

This clone is a singleton in its sample. The gene calls are TRBV9 and TRBJ1-6; D is unclear. V was shortened by 0 bases and J by 7 bases, with 8 bases between the two germline ends. Per the germline V gene, CDR1 is SGDLS and CDR2 is YYNGEE. CDR3 length: 14 amino acids. The CDR3 sequence is CASSVGLTNSPLHF. DNA of the CDR3: TGTGCCAGCAGCGTAGGACTTACAAATTCACCCCTCCACTTT. The entire variable domain, with the rest obtained from reference TRBV9 and TRBJ1-6, is as follows: DSGVTQTPKHLITATGQRVTLRCSPRSGDLSVYWYQQSLDQGLQFLIQYYNGEERAKGNILERFSAQQFPDLHSELNLSSLELGDSALYFCASSVGLTNSPLHFGNGTRLTVT.

This chain joins TRBV10-3 and TRBJ1-1; D possibly corresponds to TRBD1 (5 bases). V lost 5 bases and J 8 bases, leaving 18 bases between the germline ends. The CDR3 covers 14 residues. Germline values: CDR1 ENHRY, CDR2 SYGVKD. The CDR3 region has the DNA TGTGCCATCAGTAGCCCGGGGGGAGTGGCCGAAGCTTTCTTT. Translation gives CAISSPGGVAEAFF.

The genes are TRBV11-2 and TRBJ1-5, with D possibly TRBD1 on 6 matching bases. V gave up 3 bases and J gave up 3 bases, with 15 bases separating them. Germline V gene lookup returns CDR1 SGHAT and CDR2 FQNNGV. This CDR3 spans 16 amino acids. The CDR3 spells CASSLRGGSVNQPQHF. The CDR3 bases are TGTGCCAGCAGCTTGAGGGGGGGTTCGGTCAATCAGCCCCAGCATTTT.

The rearrangement joins TRBV5-1 to TRBJ2-7; TRBD1 aligns across 8 bases. CDR3 length: 15 residues. Germline V gene lookup returns CDR1 SGHRS and CDR2 YFSETQ. The V and J ends lost 2 bases and 2 bases, in that order; junction bases with no gene match: 6. CDR3 protein: CASSLWTGTPYEQYF. In DNA form, the CDR3 reads TGCGCCAGCAGCTTATGGACAGGGACGCCCTACGAGCAGTACTTC.

The CDR3 DNA is TGCGCCAGCAGCCCCGGGACTAGTGTATATGAGCAGTTCTTC. Translated, it gives CASSPGTSVYEQFF. This chain connects TRBV5-1 to TRBJ2-1; 8 nucleotides agree with TRBD2. Germline-derived CDR1 and CDR2 are SGHRS and YFSETQ. The CDR3 has 14 amino acids. The ends lost 4 bases at V and 8 bases at J; junction bases unmatched: 8.

The V call is TRBV19, the J call TRBJ2-7; 7 bases are a match to TRBD1. This CDR3 spans 14 amino acids. CDR1 LNHDA and CDR2 SQIVND come from the germline V gene (reference sequence). The ends lost 2 bases at V and 6 bases at J; junction bases unmatched: 7. CDR3 region: CASSITGTAAEQYF. The CDR3 bases are TGTGCCAGTAGTATAACCGGGACAGCCGCCGAGCAGTACTTC.

V gene TRBV5-1 combines with J gene TRBJ1-1, with 9 bases matching TRBD1. Unmatched junction bases numbered 4, after V lost 3 bases and J lost 1 base. Germline assignment: CDR1 SGHRS and CDR2 YFSETQ. The CDR3 is 15 amino acids. The CDR3 nucleotides are TGCGCCAGCAGCTATACAGGGGGCGGGAACACTGAAGCTTTCTTT. Translation gives CASSYTGGGNTEAFF.

The V call is TRBV6-6, the J call TRBJ1-2, with a tentative D call TRBD1 (5 bases). The CDR3 has 15 amino acids. The germline V gene encodes CDR1 MNHNY and CDR2 SVGAGI (reference sequence). Trimming took 0 bases from V and 4 from J, leaving 12 bases between them. CDR3 sequence reads: CASSYSNWGSYGYTF. The CDR3 DNA reads TGTGCCAGCAGTTACTCGAACTGGGGCAGCTATGGCTACACCTTC.

The chain joins TRBV9 to TRBJ2-2; D is possibly TRBD1 (6 bases). Trimming removed 0 bases at V and 4 bases at J, with 10 bases between. Germline assignment: CDR1 SGDLS and CDR2 YYNGEE. This CDR3 comprises 15 residues. The CDR3 region has the DNA TGTGCCAGCAGCGTAGGCGGACAGTTCACCGGGGAGCTGTTTTTT. Encoded protein: CASSVGGQFTGELFF.

The rearrangement uses TRBV6-1 and TRBJ1-1; D unclear. V shed 6 bases and J shed 0 bases, with 8 bases lying between them. There are 13 residues in the CDR3. Germline V gene sequence: CDR1 MNHNS, CDR2 SASEGT. CDR3 protein: CASSLYLNTEAFF. The CDR3 DNA is TGTGCCAGCAGCCTCTATTTGAACACTGAAGCTTTCTTT.

This chain connects TRBV18 to TRBJ2-7, with 8 bases fitting TRBD2. Germline trimming cut 6 bases from V and 5 bases from J; bases unmatched to any gene: 18. From germline, CDR1 is KGHSH and CDR2 LQKENI. This CDR3 is built from 17 residues. The CDR3 is CASSLFGAGDGRDEQYF. For the CDR3, the DNA is TGTGCCAGCTCCCTATTTGGAGCGGGGGACGGTAGGGACGAGCAGTACTTC.

This clone has a single count. The chain employs TRBV10-2 and TRBJ1-2; 8 nucleotides match TRBD1. Germline V gene sequence: CDR1 WSHSY, CDR2 SAAADI. V was pared by 5 bases and J by 4 bases, with 3 bases of the junction left unmatched. The CDR3 has 13 residues. The CDR3 nucleotides are TGCGCCAGCAGTCCAGGGGGCGGCTATGGCTACACCTTC. Translating it yields CASSPGGGYGYTF.

This sequence joins TRBV6-1 and TRBJ1-2, with a weak D call TRBD1 (6 bases). The CDR3 runs 18 residues. Trimming shortened V by 2 bases and J by 0 bases, and 19 bases separated the two germline ends. Germline CDR1 is MNHNS and CDR2 is SASEGT. The CDR3 loop reads CASSETPGRGYTNYGYTF. CDR3 DNA: TGTGCCAGCAGTGAAACCCCCGGCAGGGGATACACTAACTATGGCTACACCTTC.

The chain is built from TRBV6-2 or TRBV6-3 and TRBJ1-1; TRBD1 matches at 7 bases. The germline V gene encodes CDR1 MNHEY and CDR2 SVGEGT. V shed 4 bases, J shed 4 bases, and the junction held 12 bases outside the gene matches. This CDR3 is built from 16 residues. The CDR3 sequence is CASSSPAGGLLTEAFF. The DNA for the CDR3 is TGTGCCAGCAGTTCCCCCGCAGGGGGGTTACTCACTGAAGCTTTCTTT.

The rearrangement links TRBV5-1 to TRBJ1-4, with D possibly matching TRBD1 (5 bases). Germline assignment: CDR1 SGHRS and CDR2 YFSETQ. The CDR3 has 16 residues. Between the trimmed V and J ends, which lost 4 bases and 8 bases, there was a span of 21 bases. CDR3 nucleotides: TGCGCCAGCAGCCCCCTCGGGTCGCAGGGTAACGAAAAACTGTTTTTT. Amino acid sequence: CASSPLGSQGNEKLFF.

In this sample, this clone turned up a few times. The chain uses TRBV27 and TRBJ2-7, with 7 bases identical to TRBD1. Germline CDR1 MNHEY, CDR2 SMNVEV (reference sequence). This CDR3 region has 16 residues. J was trimmed by 2 bases and V by 5 bases; bases with no gene match: 12. CDR3 in amino acids: CASSPRSLGTAYEQYF. CDR3 nucleotide sequence: TGTGCCAGCAGTCCCCGTAGTCTAGGGACAGCCTACGAGCAGTACTTC.

This clone was seen only once. The V and J genes are TRBV6-1 and TRBJ2-3, with 11 bases aligning to TRBD1. This CDR3 spans 16 amino acids. CDR1 and CDR2 (germline): MNHNS, SASEGT. V lost 4 bases and J lost 1; bases outside the gene matches: 4. For the CDR3, the DNA is TGTGCCAGCAGTGCCTGGACAGGGGGCGGCACAGATACGCAGTATTTT. Its protein is CASSAWTGGGTDTQYF.

This rearrangement joins TRBV4-1 to TRBJ2-1, with 10 bases aligning to TRBD2. J gave up 5 bases and V 1 base, and 11 bases lay outside the gene matches. The germline V gene has CDR1 MGHRA and CDR2 YSYEKL. The CDR3 is 18 residues long. DNA of the CDR3: TGCGCCAGCAGCCAAGGACCCCTTAGCGGGGGGAACCACAATGAGCAGTTCTTC. Translating gives CASSQGPLSGGNHNEQFF.

The chain carries TRBV30 and TRBJ1-2, with a possible D match to TRBD1 (5 bases). V was trimmed by 7 bases and J by 0 bases, leaving 12 bases between them. CDR1 GTSNPN and CDR2 SVGIG come from the germline V gene (reference sequence). CDR3 size: 13 residues. The CDR3 spells CAFHRGSNYGYTF. As DNA, the CDR3 is TGTGCCTTCCATAGGGGTTCTAACTATGGCTACACCTTC.